This paragraph covers one T cell receptor (beta chain) sequence. Its target is unknown. The conserved phenylalanine or tryptophan normally closing the CDR3 is absent here, so this likely arose from a read error. In addition to blood RNA drawn from unsorted whole blood, germline DNA was extracted. The study enrolled treatment-naive patients with chronic HBV infection. The record originates from a study of tumor-infiltrating lymphocytes in primary liver carcinoma. Study conclusions and caveats: For tumor-adjacent and tumor-blood pairs, overlap was less than that seen for tumor region pairs.

CDR1 is SGHAT, CDR2 FQNNGV, per germline. The germline V and J ends were trimmed by 10 bases and 3 bases, with 14 bases remaining between them. This CDR3 contains 13 residues. Researchers generated TCR beta cDNA from approximately 500 ng of total RNA, relying on a constant-region primer. Library construction for TCR beta comprised three nested multiplex PCR rounds performed with slightly modified ARM-PCR. TRBV1-TRBV30 forward primers paired with a C-beta reverse primer were used in the first two PCR rounds, which ran 9 to 10 cycles each. From the multiplex PCR reads, TCRdb called clonotypes with MiXCR, one entry per CDR3 protein. This sample has 300,000 to 400,000 distinct CDR3 sequences, with roughly 61% found just once.

Material: peripheral blood. This TCR derives from a man aged 40-49 years with primary liver carcinoma and hepatitis B virus infection. J is TRBJ2-3 and V is TRBV11-2; D not resolved. The CDR3 bases are TGTGCCACGACGCGTATACGGACAGATACGCAGTATTCT. It translates to CATTRIRTDTQYS.